This T cell receptor (beta chain) was documented in a study of shared clonotypes between healthy human individuals. For the study at large: Used for every donor were three CD4 naive, three CD4 memory, two CD8 naive and one CD8 memory plate.

The repertoire was sequenced with immunoSEQ multiplex PCR; TCRdb's copy has only in-frame clones and lacks some. Of around 2,100,000 clones listed, less than 95% are singletons. Terminally differentiated effector memory CD45RA+ cells were excluded from the naive CD8 cells, which were CD45RO-negative and positively selected for CCR7. Trimming at V came to 7 bases and at J to 8 bases, leaving 9 bases not matched to a gene. The germline V gene has CDR1 WSHSY and CDR2 SAAADI. The CDR3 is 14 amino acids. The chain combines TRBV10-2 with TRBJ2-1; 9 positions agree with TRBD2. The sample consisted of naive CD8+ T cells sorted from blood. The source is a man aged 18 to 29 in good health. CDR3 sequence: CASIGREGLDEQFF. The CDR3 DNA follows: TGCGCCAGCATAGGGCGGGAGGGCCTGGATGAGCAGTTCTTC.